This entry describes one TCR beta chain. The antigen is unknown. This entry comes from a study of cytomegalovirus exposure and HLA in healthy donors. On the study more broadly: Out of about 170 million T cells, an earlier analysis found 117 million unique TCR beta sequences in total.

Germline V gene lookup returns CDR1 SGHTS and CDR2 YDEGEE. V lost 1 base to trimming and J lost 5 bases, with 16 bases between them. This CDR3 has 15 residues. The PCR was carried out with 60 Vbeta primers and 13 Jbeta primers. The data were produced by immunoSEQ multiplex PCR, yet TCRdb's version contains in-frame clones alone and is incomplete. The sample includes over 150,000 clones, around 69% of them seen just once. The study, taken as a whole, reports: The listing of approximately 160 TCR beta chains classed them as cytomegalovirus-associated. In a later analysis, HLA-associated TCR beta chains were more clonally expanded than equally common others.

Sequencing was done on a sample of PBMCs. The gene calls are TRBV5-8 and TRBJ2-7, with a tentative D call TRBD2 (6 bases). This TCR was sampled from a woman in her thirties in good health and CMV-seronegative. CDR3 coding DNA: TGTGCCAGCAGCTTGATTCAACGGGGGAGCGACGAGCAGTACTTC. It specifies CASSLIQRGSDEQYF.